The source of this T cell receptor (beta chain) is a study of preoperative IRX-2 immunotherapy in early breast cancer. Treatment meaning: preoperative locoregional IRX-2 cytokine immunotherapy. This phase Ib study tested locoregional IRX-2 cytokine immunotherapy given before surgery. CDR3 length: 11 amino acids. V lost 6 bases and J lost 6, with 9 bases in between. Assay: immunoSEQ multiplex PCR; the TCRdb copy retains only in-frame clones and omits some. The repertoire consists of about 98,000 clones, with 70% to 90% occurring once and the leading ten covering roughly 2%. This material consisted of tumor tissue, taken after IRX-2 immunotherapy. The sequence came from a human donor with breast cancer. This sequence joins TRBV6-7 and TRBJ2-7; either TRBD1 or TRBD2 may supply D (5 bases each). TRBV6-7 has ORF status, its function being uncertain. CDR3 sequence: CASSLGGEQYF. Written as DNA, the CDR3 is TGTGCCAGCAGCCTTGGGGGCGAGCAGTACTTC.